This T cell receptor (beta chain) derives from a study of T cell repertoires in cytomegalovirus infection. TCRdb processed the reads anew with MiXCR; each CDR3 protein has one entry. The sample carries about 530,000 distinct CDR3 sequences, around 27% recorded once. This CDR3 is 17 amino acids long. Trimming removed 4 bases from V and 6 bases from J, with 22 bases in between. Germline values: CDR1 LGHNA, CDR2 YSLEER. The sequence was collected from a human donor in good health (CMV status not recorded). Some clones in this sample may be carry-over from other donors' samples. Source material: PBMCs. The genes are TRBV4-3 and TRBJ1-5; no reliable D call. The CDR3 sequence: CASSRDLITSVGQPQHF. DNA of the CDR3: TGCGCCAGCAGCCGAGACCTAATAACAAGCGTGGGTCAGCCCCAGCATTTT.